The 10 T cell receptor beta chains below come from one sample, sequenced in a study of tumor-infiltrating lymphocytes in primary liver carcinoma. The authors took blood RNA from unsorted whole blood and also extracted germline DNA. From approximately 550 ng of total RNA, TCR beta-specific cDNA was reverse-transcribed using a constant-region primer. Employing slightly modified ARM-PCR, three nested multiplex PCR rounds were run, and these gave rise to the TCR beta libraries. Running roughly 10 cycles apiece, the first two PCR rounds relied on TRBV1-TRBV30 forward primers together with a C-beta reverse primer. TCRdb itself ran the multiplex PCR reads through MiXCR, one entry per CDR3 protein. The data hold about 330,000 distinct CDR3 sequences, with 65% observed a single time. Sequenced material: peripheral blood. The receptors were gathered from a man aged 40-55 years with primary liver carcinoma and hepatitis B virus infection.

This chain links TRBV11-2 with TRBJ2-3, with D unresolved. Germline values: CDR1 SGHAT, CDR2 FQNNGV. V was shortened by 5 bases and J by 9 bases, with 18 bases between the two germline ends. The CDR3 has 14 residues. CDR3 residues: CASSPQTLSDTQYF. DNA for the CDR3: TGTGCCAGCAGCCCACAGACCCTGTCGGACACGCAGTATTTT.

This clonotype was counted only a few times. The gene calls are TRBV6-1 and TRBJ2-5; D gene ambiguous. This CDR3 is 17 amino acids long. The germline V and J ends were trimmed by 3 bases and 2 bases, with 19 bases remaining between them. Germline CDR1 MNHNS, CDR2 SASEGT. CDR3 sequence: CASSEVELGFSQETQYF. CDR3 DNA: TGTGCCAGCAGTGAGGTTGAGTTGGGTTTTTCGCAAGAGACCCAGTACTTC.

The rearrangement uses TRBV11-2 and TRBJ2-5, with 7 nucleotides matching TRBD1. The CDR3 runs to 15 residues. Trimming at V came to 9 bases and at J to 7 bases, leaving 17 bases not matched to a gene. Per germline, CDR1 SGHAT and CDR2 FQNNGV. The CDR3 reads CARSPPDRLHGTQYF. CDR3 nucleotides: TGTGCCAGAAGCCCACCGGACAGGTTGCACGGGACCCAGTACTTC.

About this clonotype itself: The CDR3 ends on some other residue instead of the conserved phenylalanine or tryptophan, so this is likely a read error. No DNA is shown, since the ends of the CDR3 on it are uncertain; the CDR3 is the one TCRdb lists. Here the CDR3 reads CASSQGTANEQLL. The chain recombines TRBV11-1 with TRBJ2-1; the table's D call, TRBD1, was not checked against the DNA. The CDR3 is 13 residues long, counting both termini. Germline CDR1 is SGHAT and CDR2 is FQDESV (reference sequence).

On this clonotype: A read error is possible here, since a much larger clone lies one base away. The chain joins TRBV12-3 or TRBV12-4 to TRBJ1-4; tentative D call: TRBD1 (6 bases). Trimming took off 10 bases at V and 0 bases at J, with 15 bases between the two ends. CDR3 length: 15 residues. The CDR3 sequence is CANRGGQATNEKLFF. The DNA for the CDR3 is TGTGCCAACAGAGGGGGACAAGCAACTAATGAAAAACTGTTTTTT.

To note about this clonotype: This sequence may be a read error, since a much larger clone differs from it by one base. The chain joins TRBV4-3 to TRBJ2-1, with D perhaps matching TRBD1 or TRBD2 (5 bases each). Trimming left V 3 bases short and J 4 bases short, with 16 bases between. There are 16 residues in the CDR3. Per germline, CDR1 LGHNA and CDR2 YSLEER. CDR3 sequence: CASSHDFTGPYNEQFF. CDR3 in DNA: TGCGCCAGCAGCCATGATTTCACGGGACCTTACAATGAGCAGTTCTTC.

On this clonotype: It is unclear where the CDR3 begins or ends on the DNA, so no DNA is shown, and the CDR3 is as TCRdb lists it. The rearrangement joins TRBV11-2 to TRBJ1-2. Germline CDR1 and CDR2: SGHAT and FQNNGV. Inclusive of both ends, the CDR3 amounts to 15 amino acids. The CDR3 loop is CASRFGGGSGYGCTF.

In this sample, this clonotype turned up many times. The chain has TRBV29-1 and TRBJ1-1; D ambiguous. The CDR3 runs to 13 residues. V was cut by 5 bases and J by 1 base, with 11 bases left in between. Germline lookup yields CDR1 SQVTM and CDR2 ANQGSEA. The CDR3 spells CSVRVESNTEAFF. CDR3 DNA sequence: TGCAGCGTTAGGGTAGAATCGAACACTGAAGCTTTCTTT.

This clonotype occurred many times. The chain has TRBV11-2 and TRBJ2-7, with TRBD2 matching 9 bases. V trimming: 1 base; J trimming: 2 bases; junction bases outside the gene matches: 6. This CDR3 is built from 16 residues. The V gene's germline CDR1 is SGHAT and CDR2 FQNNGV. The CDR3 nucleotides read TGTGCCAGCAGCTTAGGAGCGGGGGGCATGACCTACGAGCAGTACTTC. Amino acids: CASSLGAGGMTYEQYF. Looking up the rest from reference TRBV11-2 and TRBJ2-7 gives the full variable domain: EAGVAQSPRYKIIEKRQSVAFWCNPISGHATLYWYQQILGQGPKLLIQFQNNGVVDDSQLPKDRFSAERLKGVDSTLKIQPAKLEDSAVYLCASSLGAGGMTYEQYFGPGTRLTVT.

The chain couples TRBV11-2 to TRBJ2-1; the D is unclear. Germline CDR1 reads SGHAT; CDR2 reads FQNNGV. The CDR3 sequence is 15 residues long. Trimming cost V 5 bases and J 3 bases, with 14 bases left between them. In nucleotides, the CDR3 is TGTGCCAGCAGCCTTAGCCCGACTTACTACAATGAGCAGTTCTTC. This gives the protein CASSLSPTYYNEQFF. Supplemented by reference TRBV11-2 and TRBJ2-1, the full variable domain reads EAGVAQSPRYKIIEKRQSVAFWCNPISGHATLYWYQQILGQGPKLLIQFQNNGVVDDSQLPKDRFSAERLKGVDSTLKIQPAKLEDSAVYLCASSLSPTYYNEQFFGPGTRLTVL.